Below, one T cell receptor (beta chain) is given with its context. What it binds is unknown. A second about 7 to 11 cycle PCR used barcoded and J-beta primers. TCRdb itself ran the 5' RACE reads through MiXCR, one entry per CDR3 protein. The table records about 830,000 distinct CDR3 sequences, approximately 65% of them present only once. This entry is derived from a study of blood T cells in healthy people across ages. Overall study results and limits: Long-lived donors carried more naive CD4+ cells and greater diversity than aged donors.

PBMCs were isolated at a quantity of at least 6.5 million per sample. The specimen was blood. The TCR comes from a young man in good health.

The DNA for the CDR3 is TGTGCCAGCAGTGATCCTTCCGAGGGGGCGATGAAAGAGACCCAGTACTTC. Protein sequence: CASSDPSEGAMKETQYF. The rearrangement links TRBV25-1 to TRBJ2-5, with TRBD1 matching 7 bases. Per germline, CDR1 MGHDK and CDR2 SYGVNS. This CDR3 is built from 17 residues. J lost 3 bases, V lost 3 bases, and 13 bases had no gene match. Using reference TRBV25-1 and TRBJ2-5 for the parts outside the CDR3, the full variable domain is EADIYQTPRYLVIGTGKKITLECSQTMGHDKMYWYQQDPGMELHLIHYSYGVNSTEKGDLSSESTVSRIRTEHFPLTLESARPSHTSQYLCASSDPSEGAMKETQYFGPGTRLLVL.